These T cell receptor beta chains were read from a single sample in a study of pediatric ulcerative colitis. Only in-frame clones appear in the TCRdb table, and some are missing; sequencing was by immunoSEQ multiplex PCR. This sample carries 36,000 or so clones, about 80% of them seen once, and the ten largest clones take about 0.71%. The specimen was gut tissue. The receptors stem from a boy younger than 18 with moderate ulcerative colitis. Both conserved end residues are part of each CDR3. A D gene is named only where the DNA matches it firmly. Only some rows state a clone size, as once, few, many or a class for expanded clones.

clone size	D gene	V gene	J gene	CDR3 DNA	CDR3 protein
.	.	TRBV6-5	TRBJ1-1	TGTGCCACCTCATACGCGGGCCACTACACTGAAGCTTTCTTT	CATSYAGHYTEAFF
.	.	TRBV10-3	TRBJ2-1	TGTGCCACCGGGGAGCGGGTGGACAATGAGCAGTTCTTC	CATGERVDNEQFF
.	TRBD1	TRBV19	TRBJ1-6	TGTGCCAGCCGGGGACAGCAAAATTCACCCCTCCACTTT	CASRGQQNSPLHF
.	.	TRBV5-6	TRBJ2-4	TGTGCCAGCAGTTACAGGGATCAAAACATTCAGTACTTC	CASSYRDQNIQYF
once	TRBD2	TRBV9	TRBJ2-5	TGTGCCAGCAGCGCCCCGGGACTAGCGGGGATTAACCAAGAGACCCAGTACTTC	CASSAPGLAGINQETQYF
.	.	TRBV4-2	TRBJ1-5	TGTGCCAGCAGCCAAGCCTCTTGGAGCAATCAGCCCCAGCATTTT	CASSQASWSNQPQHF
few	.	TRBV2	TRBJ2-7	TGTGCCAGCAGAGGGGTAATAGGTCGCGAGCAGTACTTC	CASRGVIGREQYF
.	.	TRBV2	TRBJ1-5	TGTGCCAGCAGTGAAGGGGGGTTCGGTCAGCCCCAGCATTTT	CASSEGGFGQPQHF
.	.	TRBV12-5	TRBJ2-5	TGTGCTAGTTCCCGGAGGAGGGAGGAGACCCAGTACTTC	CASSRRREETQYF
.	.	TRBV6-1	TRBJ2-5	TGTGCCAGCAGTGTTCGCGGGGGCTCGGGAGAGACCCAGTACTTC	CASSVRGGSGETQYF
.	.	TRBV15	TRBJ2-3	TGTGCCACCAGCAGGGTATTCTCGACGGGCGTGAAGGCAGATACGCAGTATTTT	CATSRVFSTGVKADTQYF
.	TRBD1	TRBV11-1	TRBJ2-3	TGTGCCAGCAGCTTAGGACAGGGGAGAGGCACAGATACGCAGTATTTT	CASSLGQGRGTDTQYF
.	TRBD2	TRBV19	TRBJ2-7	TGTGCCAGTAGTATAGGACTAGCGGGAGCCTACGAGCAGTACTTC	CASSIGLAGAYEQYF
few	.	TRBV2	TRBJ1-4	TGTGCCAGCAGTAGGGGTTCAACTAATGAAAAACTGTTTTTT	CASSRGSTNEKLFF
.	.	TRBV6-4	TRBJ2-3	TGTGCCAGCAGACCGATATCCCCTAAGTGGACGCAGTATTTT	CASRPISPKWTQYF
.	.	TRBV7-8	TRBJ1-3	TGTGCCAGCAGACCGACTTATAGCTCTGGAAACACCATATATTTT	CASRPTYSSGNTIYF
.	TRBD1	TRBV14	TRBJ2-5	TGTGCCAGCAGCCAAGTAGTCACAGGGGGCACGGAGACCCAGTACTTC	CASSQVVTGGTETQYF
few	.	TRBV5-6	TRBJ1-2	TGTGCCAGCAGCTTGACTAAGTATGGCTACACCTTC	CASSLTKYGYTF
.	.	TRBV7-2	TRBJ2-5	TGTGCCAGCAGCCAAGGGGGGGCCATATGGTACTTC	CASSQGGAIWYF
.	TRBD2	TRBV5-1	TRBJ2-7	TGCGCCAGCAGCGCGACTAGCGGGAGCCTCACCTACGAGCAGTACTTC	CASSATSGSLTYEQYF
.	.	TRBV28	TRBJ1-3	TGTGCCAGCAGTCGGGGGGGAGGTGGGCTCTCTGGAAACACCATATATTTT	CASSRGGGGLSGNTIYF
few	TRBD2	TRBV2	TRBJ2-5	TGTGCCAGCAGTGTTACTAGCGGGGGAATAGGAGAGACCCAGTACTTC	CASSVTSGGIGETQYF
.	.	TRBV5-8	TRBJ2-7	TGTGCCAGCAGCAGAGGGGTGGCCTACGAGCAGTACTTC	CASSRGVAYEQYF
.	.	TRBV10-3	TRBJ2-3	TGTGCCATCAGTGAGTCGACAGGAGGGGACACAGATACGCAGTATTTT	CAISESTGGDTDTQYF
.	.	TRBV30	TRBJ2-3	TGTGCCTGGTCCGTACTCACAGATACGCAGTATTTT	CAWSVLTDTQYF
few	.	TRBV2	TRBJ2-7	TGTGCCAGCAGTGAAACCTTCCCCCGAACCGTTGAAACCTACGAGCAGTACTTC	CASSETFPRTVETYEQYF
.	TRBD1	TRBV10-3	TRBJ2-7	TGTGCCATCAAAGCGACAGGGGAACCCTACGAGCAGTACTTC	CAIKATGEPYEQYF
.	.	TRBV9	TRBJ2-3	TGTGCCAGCAGCGTAGGTGGGAGTGGACCAGATACGCAGTATTTT	CASSVGGSGPDTQYF
.	.	TRBV11-3	TRBJ2-7	TGTGCCAGCCAATCCGAGTACGAGCAGTACTTC	CASQSEYEQYF
.	TRBD1	TRBV5-4	TRBJ2-7	TGTGCCAGCAGCCAGGGTCCGGGACAGGGGTCTTACGAGCAGTACTTC	CASSQGPGQGSYEQYF
once	.	TRBV18	TRBJ1-1	TGTGCCAGCTCCGGACCGGGGGATGAGAGCACTGAAGCTTTCTTT	CASSGPGDESTEAFF
.	.	TRBV5-6	TRBJ1-2	TGTGCCAGCAGCCCCGGACGGCTCTATGGCTACACCTTC	CASSPGRLYGYTF
few	.	TRBV28	TRBJ2-7	TGTGCCAGCACAAACGAAGGGGCAGGGGTATCCTACGAGCAGTACTTC	CASTNEGAGVSYEQYF
few	.	TRBV28	TRBJ2-2	TGTGCCAGCAGGTCGTCAGCCTTAAACACCGGGGAGCTGTTTTTT	CASRSSALNTGELFF
few	.	TRBV6-6	TRBJ2-1	TGTGCCAGCAGTTACTCGAGTGGGGCCGCCTACAATGAGCAGTTCTTC	CASSYSSGAAYNEQFF
.	TRBD2	TRBV5-5	TRBJ2-7	TGTGCCAGCCCCTCGGGACTAGAAAGTTTCTACGAGCAGTACTTC	CASPSGLESFYEQYF
few	.	TRBV4-1	TRBJ2-2	TGCGCCAGCAGCCTCATTCGGTTGACCGGGGAGCTGTTTTTT	CASSLIRLTGELFF
.	.	TRBV5-1	TRBJ2-5	TGCGCCAGCAGCTTGTTTTCGGTAGGGGAGACCCAGTACTTC	CASSLFSVGETQYF
.	.	TRBV4-2	TRBJ2-2	TGTGCCAGCAGCCGAGAATCTTTAGCGTCCACCGGGGAGCTGTTTTTT	CASSRESLASTGELFF
.	.	TRBV6-1	TRBJ2-1	TGTGCCAGCAGTGAGGACTCTTTTTCCCACAATGAGCAGTTCTTC	CASSEDSFSHNEQFF
.	TRBD1	TRBV5-4	TRBJ1-6	TGTGCCAGCAGCTTGAACTCCGGGACAGCCAATAATTCACCCCTCCACTTT	CASSLNSGTANNSPLHF
.	TRBD2	TRBV19	TRBJ2-1	TGTGCCAGTAGTATAGTGCTAGCGGTCCCCTACAATGAGCAGTTCTTC	CASSIVLAVPYNEQFF